What follows are 28 T cell receptor beta chains derived from one specimen sequenced in a study of blood T cell repertoires in COVID-19. Method: immunoSEQ multiplex PCR; TCRdb's copy keeps in-frame clones and lacks some. The sample yields roughly 200,000 clones, under 90% seen once. Sequencing was carried out using PBMCs or T cells enriched from blood (not recorded which). These receptors were taken from a woman aged 25 to 39 with acute COVID-19.

The chain combines TRBV7-2 with TRBJ2-5, with D unclear. The germline V gene has CDR1 SGHTA and CDR2 FQGNSA. V dropped 1 base and J dropped 2 bases, with 8 bases sitting between them. The CDR3 runs 14 residues. Here the CDR3 DNA reads TGTGCCAGCAGCTTAGGGCATGTGCAAGAGACCCAGTACTTC. Protein product: CASSLGHVQETQYF.

This chain joins TRBV6-5 and TRBJ2-7; weak D call: TRBD1 (6 bases). Trimming removed 6 bases at V and 0 bases at J, with 12 bases between. Germline loops: CDR1 MNHEY, CDR2 SVGAGI. The CDR3 consists of 14 residues. CDR3 DNA sequence: TGTGCCAGCAGAGGACAGTGGAGCTCCTACGAGCAGTACTTC. It translates to CASRGQWSSYEQYF.

The chain uses TRBV15 and TRBJ2-3; no clear D. V shed 1 base and J shed 1 base, with 9 bases lying between them. This CDR3 is 15 amino acids long. Germline-derived CDR1 and CDR2 are LNHNV and YYDKDF (reference sequence). This CDR3 is CATSRGAFGTDTQYF. The CDR3 DNA sequence: TGTGCCACCAGCAGAGGGGCTTTCGGCACAGATACGCAGTATTTT.

About this clone: At one boundary the junction diverges from the germline segment, which might be a read error. The rearrangement links TRBV15 to TRBJ1-1; weak D call: TRBD1 (6 bases). Germline V CDR1 and CDR2: LNHNV, YYDKDF (reference sequence). The CDR3 runs to 13 residues. Here the CDR3 DNA reads TGTGCCACCAGCAGAGGGGGGCTCGAACAGAGTCTCTTT. Translating gives CATSRGGLEQSLF.

The chain employs TRBV5-1 and TRBJ1-3; 8 bases are shared with TRBD1. The germline gives CDR1 SGHRS, CDR2 YFSETQ. The J segment lost 0 bases and the V segment lost 3 bases, leaving 5 bases of the junction unmatched. This CDR3 comprises 16 residues. The CDR3 bases are TGCGCCAGCAGCTCGGGACAGGCCCTCTCTGGAAACACCATATATTTT. It encodes CASSSGQALSGNTIYF.

This clone appeared once. V and J are TRBV4-1 and TRBJ2-6; TRBD1 matches 8 bases. The V and J ends lost 5 bases and 1 base, in that order; junction bases with no gene match: 13. This CDR3 is built from 19 residues. Looked up from germline, CDR1 is MGHRA and CDR2 is YSYEKL. CDR3 in amino acids: CASSSYQTGERSGANVLTF. The CDR3 bases are TGCGCCAGCAGCTCGTACCAGACAGGGGAGAGGTCTGGGGCCAACGTCCTGACTTTC.

The chain links TRBV19 to TRBJ1-4; D is possibly TRBD1 (6 bases). The V gene lost 2 bases and the J gene lost 2 bases, with 6 bases spanning the gap. This CDR3 is 14 amino acids long. Per the germline V gene, CDR1 is LNHDA and CDR2 is SQIVND (reference sequence). The CDR3 DNA reads TGTGCCAGTAGTATACAGGGGACTAATGAAAAACTGTTTTTT. Amino acids: CASSIQGTNEKLFF.

This chain joins TRBV3-1 (or the pseudogene TRBV3-2) and TRBJ1-2; TRBD1 is a possible D gene (6 bases). Germline CDR1 reads LGHDT; CDR2 reads YNNKEL (reference sequence). With 4 bases removed from V and 8 bases from J, the gap between germline ends came to 11 bases. This CDR3 is 12 amino acids long. The CDR3 sequence is CASSLTGNGYTF. The CDR3 coding sequence is TGTGCCAGCAGCCTCACAGGGAACGGCTACACCTTC.

This clone was counted a few times. The rearrangement joins TRBV2 to TRBJ2-7; the D gene is possibly TRBD1 (5 bases). Trimming removed 3 bases from V and 3 bases from J, with 15 bases in between. Germline V gene sequence: CDR1 SNHLY, CDR2 FYNNEI. The CDR3 covers 15 residues. CDR3 in amino acids: CASSDGRDFLYEQYF. The CDR3, as DNA: TGTGCCAGCAGTGACGGCAGGGATTTCCTCTACGAGCAGTACTTC.

The V call is TRBV11-2, the J call TRBJ1-5; tentatively, D is TRBD1 (5 bases). CDR3 length: 15 residues. The germline CDR1 and CDR2 sequences are SGHAT and FQNNGV. Trimming removed 1 base at V and 9 bases at J, with 16 bases between. CDR3 protein: CASSLAPGRRRPQHF. CDR3 DNA: TGTGCCAGCAGCTTAGCCCCAGGGCGGCGGAGGCCCCAGCATTTT. Full variable domain (outside the CDR3, taken from reference TRBV11-2 and TRBJ1-5): EAGVAQSPRYKIIEKRQSVAFWCNPISGHATLYWYQQILGQGPKLLIQFQNNGVVDDSQLPKDRFSAERLKGVDSTLKIQPAKLEDSAVYLCASSLAPGRRRPQHFGDGTRLSIL.

The CDR3 nucleotides are TGTGCCAGCAGCAAAATGATACAGGAGTCCACCGGGGAGCTGTTTTTT. Protein sequence: CASSKMIQESTGELFF. The chain recombines TRBV7-7 with TRBJ2-2, with D maybe TRBD1 (5 bases). Per the germline V gene, CDR1 is SSHAT and CDR2 is FNYEAQ (reference sequence). The V gene lost 5 bases and the J gene lost 4 bases, with 17 bases spanning the gap. This CDR3 has 16 amino acids.

The chain links TRBV18 to TRBJ1-2, with D perhaps TRBD1 (6 bases). This CDR3 has 19 residues. Germline loops: CDR1 KGHSH, CDR2 LQKENI. V shed 3 bases and J shed 0 bases, with 23 bases lying between them. This CDR3 is CASSPKSANTGLANYGYTF. Here the CDR3 DNA reads TGTGCCAGCTCACCCAAATCAGCTAATACAGGGCTTGCTAACTATGGCTACACCTTC.

This clone was observed a few times. The rearrangement joins TRBV7-9 to TRBJ1-4; D gene ambiguous. The CDR3 extends over 14 amino acids. Trimming removed 4 bases from V and 8 bases from J, with 14 bases in between. In germline, CDR1 is SEHNR, CDR2 FQNEAQ (reference sequence). This chain's CDR3 is CASSSAGGREKLFF. The CDR3 DNA sequence: TGTGCCAGCAGCTCCGCCGGAGGGAGGGAAAAACTGTTTTTT.

The V and J genes are TRBV20-1 and TRBJ1-2; 7 bases agree with TRBD1. With V trimmed by 3 bases and J by 7 bases, 5 bases remained unmatched. CDR3 size: 12 residues. Germline assignment: CDR1 DFQATT and CDR2 SNEGSKA (reference sequence). Here the CDR3 reads CSASNRGRGYTF. The CDR3 nucleotides read TGCAGTGCTAGTAACAGGGGTCGTGGCTACACCTTC.

This rearrangement joins TRBV20-1 to TRBJ2-7, with D possibly being TRBD2 (7 bases). Germline V gives CDR1 DFQATT, CDR2 SNEGSKA (reference sequence). V was shortened by 3 bases and J by 4 bases, with 16 bases between the two germline ends. The CDR3 runs 14 residues. This chain's CDR3 is CSASRRGGIYEQYF. DNA for the CDR3: TGCAGTGCTAGTAGGAGGGGGGGCATATACGAGCAGTACTTC.

V is TRBV18 and J is TRBJ1-4, with a possible D match to TRBD1 (5 bases). Germline CDR1 reads KGHSH; CDR2 reads LQKENI. Trimming left V 3 bases short and J 11 bases short, with 13 bases between. The CDR3 is 13 amino acids. This CDR3 reads CASSPPETDKLFF. The DNA of the CDR3 is TGTGCCAGCTCACCCCCGGAGACAGATAAACTGTTTTTT.

This sequence joins TRBV5-6 and TRBJ1-4; possibly TRBD1 for D (5 bases). V lost 1 base, J lost 0 bases, and 10 bases lay in between. Looked up from germline, CDR1 is SGHDT and CDR2 is YYEEEE. The CDR3 covers 16 residues. CDR3 loop: CASSLRQIATNEKLFF. For the CDR3, the DNA is TGTGCCAGCAGCTTGAGACAGATTGCAACTAATGAAAAACTGTTTTTT.

The chain carries TRBV5-1 and TRBJ1-3; 10 nucleotides align to TRBD1. The CDR3 spans 17 residues. Germline V CDR1 and CDR2: SGHRS, YFSETQ. The V segment lost 0 bases and the J segment 4 bases; nucleotides outside the gene matches: 7. The CDR3 DNA sequence: TGCGCCAGCAGCTTGGTTTGGACAGGGGGTAGAGGAAACACCATATATTTT. Its protein product is CASSLVWTGGRGNTIYF. Drawing the rest from reference TRBV5-1 and TRBJ1-3, the complete variable domain is KAGVTQTPRYLIKTRGQQVTLSCSPISGHRSVSWYQQTPGQGLQFLFEYFSETQRNKGNFPGRFSGRQFSNSRSEMNVSTLELGDSALYLCASSLVWTGGRGNTIYFGEGSWLTVV.

A single count supports this clone. The chain carries TRBV30 and TRBJ1-2; 10 bases align to TRBD1. Trimming removed 2 bases from V and 4 bases from J; junction bases left unmatched: 4. The CDR3 length is 14 residues. The germline gives CDR1 GTSNPN, CDR2 SVGIG (reference sequence). The DNA of the CDR3 is TGTGCCTGGAGTCAGACAGGGGGCGTCTATGGCTACACCTTC. It codes for CAWSQTGGVYGYTF.

The CDR3 DNA reads TGTGCCAGCAGCCACCAGGGGAGCCCCAACTCCGGGGAGCTGTTTTTT. Protein product: CASSHQGSPNSGELFF. The chain has TRBV7-9 and TRBJ2-2, with a possible D match to TRBD1 (6 bases). Germline values: CDR1 SEHNR, CDR2 FQNEAQ (reference sequence). The CDR3 is made up of 16 amino acids. Trimming took off 5 bases at V and 6 bases at J, with 19 bases between the two ends.

This chain uses TRBV29-1 with TRBJ2-7; TRBD2 matches at 9 bases. J was trimmed by 1 base and V by 3 bases; bases with no gene match: 1. Germline loops: CDR1 SQVTM, CDR2 ANQGSEA. The CDR3 has 13 residues. CDR3: CSVDLAGSYEQYF. The CDR3 nucleotides read TGCAGCGTTGACCTAGCGGGGTCCTACGAGCAGTACTTC.

This clone was counted a single time. The chain couples TRBV19 to TRBJ2-5, with 11 bases lining up with TRBD1. The CDR3 spans 16 residues. Germline CDR1 is LNHDA and CDR2 is SQIVND (reference sequence). J gave up 1 base and V 1 base, and 2 bases lay outside the gene matches. The CDR3 spells CASSIGGTGGQETQYF. The CDR3 nucleotides read TGTGCCAGTAGTATAGGAGGGACAGGGGGCCAAGAGACCCAGTACTTC.

The chain recombines TRBV5-4 with TRBJ2-1; D perhaps matches TRBD2 (7 bases). CDR3 length: 18 amino acids. The V end was cut by 0 bases, the J end by 5 bases, with 21 bases between. The germline V gene encodes CDR1 SGHNT and CDR2 YYREEE (reference sequence). The CDR3 loop reads CASSLEGFPRGGDNEQFF. In DNA form, the CDR3 reads TGTGCCAGCAGCTTGGAAGGGTTCCCAAGGGGGGGGGACAATGAGCAGTTCTTC.

V and J are TRBV9 and TRBJ2-2, with D unclear. The V end lost 4 bases, the J end lost 2 bases, and 12 bases lay between the germline ends. The CDR3 length is 15 residues. The germline V gene has CDR1 SGDLS and CDR2 YYNGEE. CDR3 sequence: CASSLESHNTGELFF. The CDR3, as DNA: TGTGCCAGCAGCCTGGAGAGCCATAACACCGGGGAGCTGTTTTTT.

Only one count was recorded for this clone. The chain has TRBV7-8 and TRBJ1-1; 12 nucleotides line up with TRBD1. The ends lost 3 bases at V and 3 bases at J; junction bases unmatched: 8. The CDR3 sequence is 17 residues long. In germline, CDR1 is SGHVS, CDR2 FQNEAQ. The DNA of the CDR3 is TGTGCCAGCAGCTTGCTTGGGACAGGGGGCGGGTACACTGAAGCTTTCTTT. It translates to CASSLLGTGGGYTEAFF.

The chain recombines TRBV2 with TRBJ1-1; D is unclear. The CDR3 sequence is 12 residues long. CDR1 and CDR2 (germline): SNHLY, FYNNEI. V gave up 5 bases and J gave up 5 bases, with 9 bases separating them. The CDR3 nucleotides are TGTGCCAGCAGTCAAGGGCGGACTGAAGCTTTCTTT. The encoded protein is CASSQGRTEAFF. Full variable domain (outside the CDR3, taken from reference TRBV2 and TRBJ1-1): EPEVTQTPSHQVTQMGQEVILRCVPISNHLYFYWYRQILGQKVEFLVSFYNNEISEKSEIFDDQFSVERPDGSNFTLKIRSTKLEDSAMYFCASSQGRTEAFFGQGTRLTVV.

The chain combines TRBV6-2 or TRBV6-3 with TRBJ1-1; tentative D call: TRBD1 (6 bases). V was pared by 7 bases and J by 0 bases, with 15 bases between. CDR3 size: 15 residues. The germline V gene encodes CDR1 MNHEY and CDR2 SVGEGT. The CDR3 protein is CASTPRGGLNTEAFF. Written as DNA, the CDR3 is TGTGCCAGCACCCCCCGAGGGGGATTGAACACTGAAGCTTTCTTT.

This clone was detected only once. The genes are TRBV5-1 and TRBJ1-2; TRBD1 might be the D (5 bases). CDR1 is SGHRS, CDR2 YFSETQ, per germline. The CDR3 length is 16 residues. Trimming pared 1 base from V and 7 bases from J, leaving 20 bases between. The CDR3 DNA reads as TGCGCCAGCAGCTTGACTCCGACAGATAGCTTCTCTGGCTACACCTTC. Translated: CASSLTPTDSFSGYTF.